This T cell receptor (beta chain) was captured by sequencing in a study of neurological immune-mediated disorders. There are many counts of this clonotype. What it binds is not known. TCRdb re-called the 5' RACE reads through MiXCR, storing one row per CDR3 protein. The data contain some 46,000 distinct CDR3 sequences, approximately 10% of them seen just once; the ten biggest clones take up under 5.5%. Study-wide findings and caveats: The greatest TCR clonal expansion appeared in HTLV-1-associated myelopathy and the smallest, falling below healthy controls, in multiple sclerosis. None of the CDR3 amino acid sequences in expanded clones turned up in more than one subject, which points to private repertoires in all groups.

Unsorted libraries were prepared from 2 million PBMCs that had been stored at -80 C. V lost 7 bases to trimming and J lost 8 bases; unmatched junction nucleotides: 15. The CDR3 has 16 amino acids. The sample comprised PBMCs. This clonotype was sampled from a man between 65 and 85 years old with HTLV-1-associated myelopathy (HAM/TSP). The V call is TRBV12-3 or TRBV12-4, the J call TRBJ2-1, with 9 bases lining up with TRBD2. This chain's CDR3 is CASTLSAGGPMDEQFF. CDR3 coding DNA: TGTGCCAGCACCCTTTCGGCGGGAGGGCCTATGGATGAGCAGTTCTTC.